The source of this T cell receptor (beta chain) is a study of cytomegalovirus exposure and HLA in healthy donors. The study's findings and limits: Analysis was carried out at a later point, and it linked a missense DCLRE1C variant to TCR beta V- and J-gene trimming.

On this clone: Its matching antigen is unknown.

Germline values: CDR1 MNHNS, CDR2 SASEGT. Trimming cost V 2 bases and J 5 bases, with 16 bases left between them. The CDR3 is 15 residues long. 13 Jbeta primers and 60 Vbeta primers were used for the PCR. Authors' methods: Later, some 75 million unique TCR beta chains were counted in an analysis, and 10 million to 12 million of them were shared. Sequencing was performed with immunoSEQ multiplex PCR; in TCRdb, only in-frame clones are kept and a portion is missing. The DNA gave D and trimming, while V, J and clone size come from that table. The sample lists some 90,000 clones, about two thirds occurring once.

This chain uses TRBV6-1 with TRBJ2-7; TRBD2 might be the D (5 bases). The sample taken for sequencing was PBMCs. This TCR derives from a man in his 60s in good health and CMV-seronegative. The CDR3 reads CASSEMGRRLDEQYF. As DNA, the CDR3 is TGTGCCAGCAGTGAAATGGGGAGACGACTTGACGAGCAGTACTTC.